This entry lists 21 T cell receptor beta chains sequenced from one sample in a study of cytomegalovirus exposure and HLA in healthy donors. The PCR made use of 60 Vbeta and 13 Jbeta primers. The table came from immunoSEQ multiplex PCR; TCRdb's copy has only in-frame clones and leaves some out. The table has some 100,000 clones, about four fifths seen once. Material: PBMCs. The receptors shown here come from a female donor in good health and CMV-seropositive.

This clone was observed a single time. The rearrangement uses TRBV7-9 and TRBJ2-3, with D maybe TRBD2 (5 bases). Trimming stripped 2 bases from V and 3 bases from J, with 15 bases between. This CDR3 has 16 amino acids. CDR1 is SEHNR and CDR2 is FQNEAQ in the germline V gene (reference sequence). The chain's CDR3 is CASSLYLADFTDTQYF. CDR3 sequence (DNA): TGTGCCAGCAGCTTATATTTGGCGGACTTTACAGATACGCAGTATTTT.

The chain employs TRBV11-2 and TRBJ2-1; 9 bases line up with TRBD2. CDR1 and CDR2 (germline): SGHAT, FQNNGV. Trimming removed 5 bases from V and 8 bases from J; junction bases left unmatched: 10. CDR3 length: 15 amino acids. The CDR3 DNA is TGTGCCAGCAGCATATTAGCGGGAGTGGCAGATGAGCAGTTCTTC. Protein: CASSILAGVADEQFF.

The rearrangement links TRBV5-6 to TRBJ2-1, with D hard to call. With 4 bases removed from V and 5 bases from J, the gap between germline ends came to 10 bases. The CDR3 contains 13 residues. Looked up from germline, CDR1 is SGHDT and CDR2 is YYEEEE. The CDR3, as DNA: TGTGCCAGCAGCCCAGGTGGCAACAATGAGCAGTTCTTC. It translates to CASSPGGNNEQFF.

The gene calls are TRBV19 and TRBJ2-5, with D tentatively TRBD1 (6 bases). V lost 4 bases and J 1 base, leaving 10 bases between the germline ends. From germline, CDR1 is LNHDA and CDR2 SQIVND (reference sequence). There are 14 residues in the CDR3. The CDR3 coding sequence is TGTGCCAGTAGTAACGACAGGAGCCAAGAGACCCAGTACTTC. Its protein product is CASSNDRSQETQYF.

A note on this clone: Other DNA sequences of this sample code for an identical CDR3. This chain links TRBV19 with TRBJ1-2, with D unclear. CDR3 length equals 13 residues. CDR1 is LNHDA, CDR2 SQIVND, per germline (reference sequence). Trimming took off 1 base at V and 4 bases at J, with 7 bases between the two ends. The CDR3 sequence is CASSIGRVYGYTF. CDR3 in DNA: TGTGCCAGTAGTATAGGACGGGTCTATGGCTACACCTTC.

This chain links TRBV30 with TRBJ2-1; maybe TRBD1 (5 bases). The length of the CDR3 is 15 residues. Germline values: CDR1 GTSNPN, CDR2 SVGIG (reference sequence). With 8 bases removed from V and 4 bases from J, the gap between germline ends came to 21 bases. CDR3 sequence: CALWPGVGQYNEQFF. CDR3 DNA sequence: TGTGCCCTCTGGCCGGGCGTGGGGCAGTACAATGAGCAGTTCTTC.

The chain links TRBV9 to TRBJ1-1, with 7 bases lining up with TRBD1. CDR1 is SGDLS and CDR2 is YYNGEE in the germline V gene. The V and J ends lost 4 bases and 5 bases, in that order; junction bases with no gene match: 5. This CDR3 is built from 13 residues. CDR3 DNA sequence: TGTGCCAGCAGCCAACAGGGGTCTACTGAAGCTTTCTTT. It encodes CASSQQGSTEAFF.

The chain uses TRBV6-1 and TRBJ2-7, with D perhaps TRBD1 (5 bases). Germline CDR1 MNHNS, CDR2 SASEGT. The V end was cut by 3 bases, the J end by 2 bases, with 8 bases between. The CDR3 spans 13 residues. This chain's CDR3 is CASSDRAPYEQYF. The CDR3 DNA is TGTGCCAGCAGTGACAGGGCCCCCTACGAGCAGTACTTC.

The genes are TRBV13 and TRBJ2-7; 7 bases fit TRBD2. Germline V gene sequence: CDR1 PRHDT, CDR2 FYEKMQ (reference sequence). This CDR3 is built from 13 residues. Trimming took 8 bases from V and 2 from J; bases not matched to a gene: 6. The CDR3 protein is CASSGGSTYEQYF. CDR3 bases: TGTGCCAGCTCCGGGGGGTCCACCTACGAGCAGTACTTC.

J is TRBJ2-4 and V is TRBV5-4, with TRBD1 as a possible D gene (5 bases). Germline CDR1 is SGHNT and CDR2 is YYREEE (reference sequence). This CDR3 region has 14 residues. Trimming pared 10 bases from V and 0 bases from J, leaving 14 bases between. The chain's CDR3 is CADTGPLAKNIQYF. The CDR3 DNA sequence: TGTGCCGATACAGGACCCTTAGCCAAAAACATTCAGTACTTC. Combining the CDR3 with reference TRBV5-4 and TRBJ2-4 gives the whole variable domain ETGVTQSPTHLIKTRGQQVTLRCSSQSGHNTVSWYQQALGQGPQFIFQYYREEENGRGNFPPRFSGLQFPNYSSELNVNALELDDSALYLCADTGPLAKNIQYFGAGTRLSVL.

The sample holds a few counts of this clone. This chain joins TRBV28 and TRBJ2-1; TRBD2 matches at 11 bases. Germline values: CDR1 MDHEN, CDR2 SYDVKM. V was pared by 6 bases and J by 3 bases, with 4 bases of the junction left unmatched. The CDR3 has 15 amino acids. This CDR3 reads CASRPLAGGYNEQFF. The CDR3 DNA follows: TGTGCCAGCAGACCCCTAGCGGGAGGCTACAATGAGCAGTTCTTC.

This clone was recorded once. The V gene is TRBV10-3, the J gene TRBJ2-7, with 9 bases aligning to TRBD1. Trimming removed 10 bases from V and 6 bases from J; junction bases left unmatched: 7. CDR3 length: 12 residues. Germline CDR1 is ENHRY and CDR2 is SYGVKD. The CDR3 bases are TGTGCCACTCTGGGACAGGGCGGCGAGCAGTACTTC. Translated, it gives CATLGQGGEQYF.

The chain joins TRBV4-3 to TRBJ2-7; D call uncertain. The CDR3 runs 14 residues. In germline, CDR1 is LGHNA, CDR2 YSLEER. V was pared by 4 bases and J by 3 bases, with 13 bases between. CDR3 sequence (DNA): TGCGCCAGCAGCCCCCGCCATAGCAGCTACGAGCAGTACTTC. Protein product: CASSPRHSSYEQYF.

The V and J genes are TRBV9 and TRBJ2-5; D is ambiguous. The length of the CDR3 is 16 residues. V was clipped by 0 bases and J by 6 bases, with 18 bases between them. Germline assignment: CDR1 SGDLS and CDR2 YYNGEE. The CDR3 coding sequence is TGTGCCAGCAGCGTAGGGAGCAGTGGCGGAATCCAGACCCAGTACTTC. Translating it yields CASSVGSSGGIQTQYF.

The J gene is TRBJ2-2, the V gene TRBV25-1, with D possibly TRBD1 on 6 matching bases. CDR1 and CDR2 (germline): MGHDK, SYGVNS. This CDR3 has 18 amino acids. V shed 0 bases and J shed 2 bases, with 16 bases lying between them. The CDR3 loop reads CASSEYNPTGVNTGELFF. The CDR3 DNA reads TGTGCCAGCAGTGAATATAACCCGACAGGAGTCAACACCGGGGAGCTGTTTTTT.

For the CDR3, the DNA is TGCGCCAGCAGCCAATTACCGTCGCACAGCCTTGAAGCTTTCTTT. It is translated as CASSQLPSHSLEAFF. J is TRBJ1-1 and V is TRBV4-1; D is undetermined. This CDR3 is built from 15 residues. Trimming took off 2 bases at V and 7 bases at J, with 17 bases between the two ends. Germline loops: CDR1 MGHRA, CDR2 YSYEKL.

V is TRBV9 and J is TRBJ2-3; 10 positions match TRBD2. CDR3 size: 16 residues. The V and J ends lost 4 bases and 7 bases, in that order; junction bases with no gene match: 12. Germline values: CDR1 SGDLS, CDR2 YYNGEE. Here the CDR3 DNA reads TGTGCCAGCAGCTCCTCCAGCGGGAGGGCTAGTTATACGCAGTATTTT. This gives the protein CASSSSSGRASYTQYF.

This chain connects TRBV28 to TRBJ1-2; D perhaps matches TRBD1 (6 bases). The CDR3 has 14 amino acids. The germline V and J ends were trimmed by 5 bases and 3 bases, with 13 bases remaining between them. Germline assignment: CDR1 MDHEN and CDR2 SYDVKM. CDR3 coding DNA: TGTGCCAGCAGTCCCCGGAACAGGGACTATGGCTACACCTTC. As protein: CASSPRNRDYGYTF.

This chain links TRBV7-2 with TRBJ1-2; D unresolved. With 1 base removed from V and 2 bases from J, the gap between germline ends came to 11 bases. This CDR3 spans 15 amino acids. Germline loops: CDR1 SGHTA, CDR2 FQGNSA. The CDR3 sequence: CASSLERTTNYGYTF. The CDR3 nucleotides are TGTGCCAGCAGCTTAGAGCGCACAACGAACTATGGCTACACCTTC.

The rearrangement uses TRBV5-1 and TRBJ2-7, with D perhaps TRBD2 (5 bases). There are 13 residues in the CDR3. Trimming left V 0 bases short and J 6 bases short, with 10 bases between. Germline V CDR1 and CDR2: SGHRS, YFSETQ. The CDR3 DNA is TGCGCCAGCAGCTTGGGGGGTCGGGGCGAGCAGTACTTC. Protein product: CASSLGGRGEQYF.

This clone was detected a few times. V usage is TRBV5-5 and J usage is TRBJ1-6; D unclear. The CDR3 contains 14 residues. V was pared by 0 bases and J by 10 bases, with 11 bases between. The V gene's germline CDR1 is SGHKS and CDR2 YYEKEE (reference sequence). The CDR3, as DNA: TGTGCCAGCAGCTTGGTTCCGGGTTCCTCACCCCTCCACTTT. Its protein product is CASSLVPGSSPLHF.